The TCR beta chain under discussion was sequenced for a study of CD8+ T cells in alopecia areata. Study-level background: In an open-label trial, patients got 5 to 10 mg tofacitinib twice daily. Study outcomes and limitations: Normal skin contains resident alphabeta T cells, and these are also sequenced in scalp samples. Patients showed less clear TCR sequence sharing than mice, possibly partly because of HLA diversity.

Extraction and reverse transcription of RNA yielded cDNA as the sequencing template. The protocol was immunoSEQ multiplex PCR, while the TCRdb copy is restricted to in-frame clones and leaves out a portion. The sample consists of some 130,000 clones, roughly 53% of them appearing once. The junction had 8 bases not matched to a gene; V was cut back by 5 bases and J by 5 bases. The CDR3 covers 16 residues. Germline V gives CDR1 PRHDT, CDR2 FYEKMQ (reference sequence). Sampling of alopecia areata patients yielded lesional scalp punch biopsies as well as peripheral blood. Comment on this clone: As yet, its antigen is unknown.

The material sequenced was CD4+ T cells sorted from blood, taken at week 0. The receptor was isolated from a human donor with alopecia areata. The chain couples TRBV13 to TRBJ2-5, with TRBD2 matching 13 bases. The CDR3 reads CASSPTSGGPWETQYF. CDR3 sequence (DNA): TGTGCCAGCAGCCCGACTAGCGGGGGGCCGTGGGAGACCCAGTACTTC.